This T cell receptor (beta chain) is drawn from a study of ipilimumab plus nivolumab after autologous stem cell transplantation. Study overall: Median doses per patient: roughly 5 ipilimumab, under 10 nivolumab. DLBCL patients had primary refractory or relapsed disease.

Profiling relied on immunoSEQ multiplex PCR, and the TCRdb table lists in-frame clones only, not all of them. The sample records tens of thousands of clones, under 85% being singletons. CDR1 MNHEY and CDR2 SVGAGI come from the germline V gene. CDR3 length equals 16 residues. Germline trimming cut 0 bases from V and 5 bases from J; bases unmatched to any gene: 7. Ipilimumab, 1 mg/kg, started 14 to 28 days after autologous transplant. Dosing: nivolumab 3 mg/kg IV, weeks 1, 4, 7, 10, then every two weeks to week 26. The source of this sequence is a male donor with diffuse large B-cell lymphoma. Material: PBMCs, obtained in a trial of ipilimumab plus nivolumab as post-transplant consolidation. The V and J genes are TRBV6-5 and TRBJ2-4, with TRBD2 identical over 7 bases. CDR3 protein: CASSYSMTSWENIQYF. The DNA for the CDR3 is TGTGCCAGCAGTTACTCGATGACTAGCTGGGAAAACATTCAGTACTTC.